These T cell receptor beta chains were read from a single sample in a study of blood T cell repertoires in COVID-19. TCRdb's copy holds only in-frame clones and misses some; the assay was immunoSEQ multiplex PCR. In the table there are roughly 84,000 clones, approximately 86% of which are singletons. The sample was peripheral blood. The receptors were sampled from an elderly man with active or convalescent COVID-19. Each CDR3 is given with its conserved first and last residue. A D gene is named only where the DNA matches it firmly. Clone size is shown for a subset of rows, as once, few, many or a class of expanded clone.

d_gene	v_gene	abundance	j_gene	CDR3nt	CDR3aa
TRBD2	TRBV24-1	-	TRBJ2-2	TGTGCCACCGGGCTAGCGGGAACGAACACCGGGGAGCTGTTTTTT	CATGLAGTNTGELFF
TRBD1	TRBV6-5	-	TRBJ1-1	TGTGCCAGCAGAACAGGGGGGCATCAAGCTTTCTTT	CASRTGGHQAFF
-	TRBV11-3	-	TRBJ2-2	TGTGCCAGCAGCTTAGGAGGGACTGCCCAGAACACCGGGGAGCTGTTTTTT	CASSLGGTAQNTGELFF
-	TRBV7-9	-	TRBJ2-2	TGTGCCAGCAGCCATACTAACAGGGTTGAGGCCGGGGAGCTGTTTTTT	CASSHTNRVEAGELFF
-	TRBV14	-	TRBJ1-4	TGTGCCAGCAGCCTAGCTATCACTAATGAAAAACTGTTTTTT	CASSLAITNEKLFF
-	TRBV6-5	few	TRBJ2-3	TGTGCCAGCAGAGGGAGCGGAGCTAGCACAGATACGCAGTATTTT	CASRGSGASTDTQYF
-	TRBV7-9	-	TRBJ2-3	TGTGCCAGCAGCTTAGAGGCGGAGGGAGGAGATACGCAGTATTTT	CASSLEAEGGDTQYF
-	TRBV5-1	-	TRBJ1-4	TGCGCCAGCAGCTTTCCCTCCGGGACACAAAATGAAAAACTGTTTTTT	CASSFPSGTQNEKLFF
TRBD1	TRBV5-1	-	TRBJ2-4	TGCGCCAGCAGCCCTGGGACAGGGCTAGCCAAAAACATTCAGTACTTC	CASSPGTGLAKNIQYF
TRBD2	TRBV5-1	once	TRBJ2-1	TGCGCCAGCAGCTCTAGCGGGATCTCCTACAATGAGCAGTTCTTC	CASSSSGISYNEQFF
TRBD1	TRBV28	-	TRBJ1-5	TGTGCCAGCAGACTCACAGGGGGCGATGGCAATCAGCCCCAGCATTTT	CASRLTGGDGNQPQHF
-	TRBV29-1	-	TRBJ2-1	TGCAGCGGTAGGGACTTTCCGGGTGAGCAGTTCTTC	CSGRDFPGEQFF
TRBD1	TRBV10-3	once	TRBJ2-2	TGTGCCATCAGTGAAGGGGCAGGGGGCACCGGGGAGCTGTTTTTT	CAISEGAGGTGELFF
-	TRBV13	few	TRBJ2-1	TGTGCCAGCAGCTTAGGCCTAATGGGCGAGTTCTTC	CASSLGLMGEFF
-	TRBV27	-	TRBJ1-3	TGTGCCACACGGACCTCAGGGTTCTCTGGAAACACCATATATTTT	CATRTSGFSGNTIYF
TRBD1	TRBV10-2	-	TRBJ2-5	TGCGCCAGCAGTGTTTCACAGGGGGCCCAAGAGACCCAGTACTTC	CASSVSQGAQETQYF
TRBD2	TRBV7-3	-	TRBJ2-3	TGTGCCAGCAGCTGGGGACTAGCGGGCACAGATACGCAGTATTTT	CASSWGLAGTDTQYF
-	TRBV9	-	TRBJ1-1	TGTGCCAGCAGCGTAGGGGGGGGCTCGGGCACTGAAGCTTTCTTT	CASSVGGGSGTEAFF
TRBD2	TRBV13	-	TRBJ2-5	TGTGCCAGCAGCTTAGGCCCAGCGGGGTCGGGTAAGACCCAGTACTTC	CASSLGPAGSGKTQYF
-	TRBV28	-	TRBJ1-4	TGTGCCACCTCGGGGTTACCTAATGAAAAACTGTTTTTT	CATSGLPNEKLFF
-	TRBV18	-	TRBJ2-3	TGTGCCAGCTCACCGGGGGGAGCCATCAGCACAGATACGCAGTATTTT	CASSPGGAISTDTQYF
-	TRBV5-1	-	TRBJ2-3	TGCGCCAGCAGCTTAGGTGGGAGGGATACGCAGTATTTT	CASSLGGRDTQYF
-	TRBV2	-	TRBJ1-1	TGTGCCAGCAGTGAAAAGCTCAGGGACACTGAAGCTTTCTTT	CASSEKLRDTEAFF
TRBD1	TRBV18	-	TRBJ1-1	TGTGCCAGCTCACCCGGACAGGGGGGGAACACTGAAGCTTTCTTT	CASSPGQGGNTEAFF
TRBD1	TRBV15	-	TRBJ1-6	TGTGCCACCCGAGGAGGGGGCGGAGGGTATTCACCCCTCCACTTT	CATRGGGGGYSPLHF
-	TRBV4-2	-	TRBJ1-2	TGTGCCAGCAGCCAAGGGCCACCAGCTAACTATGGCTACACCTTC	CASSQGPPANYGYTF
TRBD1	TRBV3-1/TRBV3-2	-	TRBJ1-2	TGTGCCAGCAGCCTACAGGGGGCGAGATATGGCTACACCTTC	CASSLQGARYGYTF
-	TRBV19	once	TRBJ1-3	TGTGCCAGTAAGGAGGGACTAGTAGGAAACACCATATATTTT	CASKEGLVGNTIYF
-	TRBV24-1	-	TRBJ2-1	TGTGCCACCAGTCGGGGGGCCAATGAGCAGTTCTTC	CATSRGANEQFF
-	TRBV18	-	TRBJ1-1	TGTGCCAGCTCACCCCGAAGTGGCCTTGAAGCTTTCTTT	CASSPRSGLEAFF
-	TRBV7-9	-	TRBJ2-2	TGTGCCAGCAGCTTATTTTATGCCGGGGAGCTGTTTTTT	CASSLFYAGELFF
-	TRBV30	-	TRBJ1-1	TGTGCCTGGAACCGCCGTTCAACGTTCGGGAACACTGAAGCTTTCTTT	CAWNRRSTFGNTEAFF
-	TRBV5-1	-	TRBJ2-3	TGCGCCAGCAGCTTGAGTCTAGTGAAGGCAGATACGCAGTATTTT	CASSLSLVKADTQYF
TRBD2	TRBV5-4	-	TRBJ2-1	TGTGCCAGCAGCTTGGGACTAGCGAGCTACAATGAGCAGTTCTTC	CASSLGLASYNEQFF
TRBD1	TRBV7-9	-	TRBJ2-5	TGTGCCAGCAGCTCTGGGGACAGGTGGGAAGAGACCCAGTACTTC	CASSSGDRWEETQYF
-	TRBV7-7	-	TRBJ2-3	TGTGCCAGCAGCCAGGCGGGGATTCGCACAGATACGCAGTATTTT	CASSQAGIRTDTQYF
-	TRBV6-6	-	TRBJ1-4	TGTGCCAGCAGTGAGGGACAAGATAATGAAAAACTGTTTTTT	CASSEGQDNEKLFF
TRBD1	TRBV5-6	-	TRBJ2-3	TGTGCCAGCAGCTTGGATGACAGGGGGAGGACAGATACGCAGTATTTT	CASSLDDRGRTDTQYF
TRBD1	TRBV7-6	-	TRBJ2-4	TGTGCCAGCAGCACTGGACAGGGAATAAACATTCAGTACTTC	CASSTGQGINIQYF
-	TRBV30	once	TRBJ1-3	TGTGCCTGGAGAGCTACAGGGTGGCGGTACACCATATATTTT	CAWRATGWRYTIYF
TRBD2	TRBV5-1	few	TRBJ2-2	TGCGCCAGCAGCTCACTAGCGACGGGGGCCGGGGAGCTGTTTTTT	CASSSLATGAGELFF
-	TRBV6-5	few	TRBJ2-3	TGTGCCAGCAGATACAATCTAGCGACCACAGATACGCAGTATTTT	CASRYNLATTDTQYF
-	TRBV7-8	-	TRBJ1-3	TGTGCCAGCAGCTCGACAGGTGGTGGAAACACCATATATTTT	CASSSTGGGNTIYF
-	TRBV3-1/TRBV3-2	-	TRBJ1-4	TGTGCCAGCAGCCAGCGAGCGGGGTGGGATGAAAAACTGTTTTTT	CASSQRAGWDEKLFF
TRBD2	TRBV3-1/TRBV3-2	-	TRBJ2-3	TGTGCCAGCAGCCAAGGGGGACTAGCGGGGGGCACAGATACGCAGTATTTT	CASSQGGLAGGTDTQYF
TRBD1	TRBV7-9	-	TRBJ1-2	TGTGCCAGCAGCTTAGGAGGGGACAGGGGACTTTTCGGCTACACCTTC	CASSLGGDRGLFGYTF
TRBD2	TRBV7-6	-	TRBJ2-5	TGTGCCAGCAGCTTAGTGAATAGCGGGGGGTCTGGAGAGACCCAGTACTTC	CASSLVNSGGSGETQYF
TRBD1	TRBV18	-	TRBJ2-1	TGTGCCAGCTCACCCCAGGGGGCGGAGAGCTCCTACAATGAGCAGTTCTTC	CASSPQGAESSYNEQFF